This T cell receptor (beta chain) emerged from a study of T cell responses to AZD1222 COVID-19 vaccine. Study at large: Pooling was applied to second doses at about 4 or about 12 weeks.

As to this clone: What it binds is unknown.

The table came from immunoSEQ multiplex PCR; TCRdb's copy has only in-frame clones and leaves some out. The sample contains some 120,000 clones, about 86% of which appear only once. The study, taken as a whole, reports: Spike-specific TCR breadth and depth grew following two AZD1222 doses. Clonal diversity was possibly underestimated, and the donors were mostly white British, with more females.

This TCR was sampled from an adult in good health. Sequenced here: peripheral blood, sampled on day 0 of AZD1222 vaccination.

CDR3 in DNA: TGTGCCAGCAACCCCCGGGCCCACTCCTACGAGCAGTACTTC. Its translation is CASNPRAHSYEQYF. This sequence joins TRBV2 and TRBJ2-7; D remains ambiguous. Trimming removed 7 bases from V and 0 bases from J, with 13 bases in between. Germline V gives CDR1 SNHLY, CDR2 FYNNEI. The CDR3 sequence is 14 residues long.